This T cell receptor beta chain was sequenced in a study of shared clonotypes between healthy human individuals. Findings of the study overall: Between several donors, naive CD4 clonotypes were shared at a level of about 5%. Read depth was anticipated to influence clonotype sharing among donors.

A word on this clone: Its specificity is not known.

Assay used: immunoSEQ multiplex PCR; TCRdb lists only in-frame clones, some missing. Found here are some 1.5 million clones, around 97% of them singletons; the top ten hold 0.95% to 1.5%. The trim removed 6 bases at V and 3 bases at J, leaving 5 bases unmatched. The CDR3 covers 14 residues. Germline V lookup: CDR1 MNHEY, CDR2 SVGAGI. The sample consisted of naive CD4+ T cells sorted from blood. As to subset: CD45RA+ positively selected. V and J are TRBV6-5 and TRBJ2-1, with 7 nucleotides matching TRBD2. This receptor was taken from a man aged 25-40 years in good health. CDR3 amino acids: CASSPTSDYNEQFF. As DNA, the CDR3 is TGTGCCAGCAGCCCTACTAGCGACTACAATGAGCAGTTCTTC.